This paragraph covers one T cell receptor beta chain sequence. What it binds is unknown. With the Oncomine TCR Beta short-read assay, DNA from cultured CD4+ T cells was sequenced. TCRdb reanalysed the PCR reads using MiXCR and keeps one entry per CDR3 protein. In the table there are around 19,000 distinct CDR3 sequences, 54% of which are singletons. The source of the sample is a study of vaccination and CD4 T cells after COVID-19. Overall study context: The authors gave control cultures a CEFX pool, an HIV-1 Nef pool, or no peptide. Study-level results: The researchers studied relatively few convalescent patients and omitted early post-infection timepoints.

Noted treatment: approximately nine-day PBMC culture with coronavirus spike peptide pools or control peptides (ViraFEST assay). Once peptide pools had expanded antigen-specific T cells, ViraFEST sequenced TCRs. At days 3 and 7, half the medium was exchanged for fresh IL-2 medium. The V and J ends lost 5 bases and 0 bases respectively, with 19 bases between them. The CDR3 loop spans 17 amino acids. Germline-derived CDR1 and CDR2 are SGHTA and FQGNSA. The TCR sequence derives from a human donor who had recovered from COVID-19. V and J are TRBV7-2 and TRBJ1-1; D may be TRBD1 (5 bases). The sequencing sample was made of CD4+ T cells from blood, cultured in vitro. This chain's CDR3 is CASSLRRGRFMNTEAFF. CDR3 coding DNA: TGTGCCAGCAGCCTCAGGCGGGGCCGCTTCATGAACACTGAAGCTTTCTTT.